This TCR beta chain stems from a study of T-cell memory formation after mild COVID-19 (dated by TCRdb to 2020 to 2023). For the wider study: TCR sequence clusters from the two donors were largely donor specific. In two donors, T-cell clones that expanded and contracted after mild COVID-19 were tracked by sequencing TCRalpha and TCRbeta repertoires over time. The cohort was made up of two young adult volunteers, one female and one male, who were previously healthy. Broader findings and caveats from the paper: SARS-CoV-2 specificity of the second-wave clones peaking on day 37 was not confirmed. The detection of some responding clones in pre-infection memory suggests that pre-existing cross-reactive memory T cells joined the SARS-CoV-2 response. From day 15 to 85, contracting clones showed balanced CD4/CD8 phenotypes, whereas a second wave of clones that expanded from day 15 to 37 leaned towards CD4+. The study covered only two mild cases, and larger cohorts including severe cases with pre-infection samples were considered necessary. Contracting CD4+ clones turned up mainly in the CM and EM memory subsets, whereas EMRA was where CD8+ clones were enriched.

PBMCs were isolated by Ficoll-Paque density gradient centrifugation. Points on this clonotype: It lacks a known antigen. Base-call qualities are not available, and no considerably larger clone is one nucleotide away.

Reads for this sample came from an Illumina NovaSeq 6000. TCRalpha and TCRbeta cDNA libraries were built by 5'RACE with constant-segment primers, adding sample barcodes and unique molecular identifiers. RNA was extracted from every sample with Trizol reagent. Library amplification was performed in two PCR steps, and a second sample barcode and Illumina TruSeq adapters were introduced in the second step. Sequencing of the libraries was done on an Illumina NovaSeq, producing 2 x 150 bp paired-end reads. Processing in the source paper ran as follows. Demultiplexing of reads and collapsing into UMI-guided consensus sequences were performed with migec v1.2.7. With mixcr v2.1.11, UMI consensuses were aligned to TRA and TRB V and J templates and assembled into clonotypes. Clonotypes were classified as expanded or contracted when called significant by both edgeR and NoisET, with noise models trained on biological replicates. For edgeR calls, the thresholds were a false discovery rate-adjusted p below 0.01 and a log2 fold-change of 1. As an exploratory analysis of dynamics, PCA with hierarchical clustering was applied to max-normalized trajectories of the 1000 most abundant clonotypes. Separately sequenced CD4+ and CD8+ repertoires were used to assign the CD4 or CD8 phenotype of responding clones. TCRdb's own reprocessing of the public reads used fastp at Q25 and MiXCR and kept productive beta chains. Every distinct CDR3 protein forms one entry, paired with its most common genes and DNA. TCRdb, not the original authors, processed these V and J calls. In all, the sample holds around 390,000 distinct CDR3 sequences, and 16% of those were seen once. Clones ranked in the top ten supply roughly 21% of the sample.

Relative to germline, V is 7 bases shorter and J is 4 bases shorter, with 12 bases between their ends. As encoded in the germline V gene (reference sequence), CDR1 is LNHDA while CDR2 is SQIVND. The CDR3 holds 13 amino acids from the cysteine to the phenylalanine. Kept here is only the CDR3 DNA, which spans 39 bases and is read in frame from base 1. This receptor was obtained from a man aged 18 to 29 who had mild COVID-19 (a few samples of this study predate the infection). The sample titles of this study are shuffled in the database, so cell type and time point are left out; the donor was told from shared clones. The sequence links TRBV19 to TRBJ2-3; the D gene is perhaps TRBD2, from 6 matching bases. The sample taken for sequencing was PBMCs or a T cell subset sorted from them (not recorded which). The base sequence is TGTGCCAGTAAGCTGCGGGGCGCAGATACGCAGTATTTT. It specifies CASKLRGADTQYF.